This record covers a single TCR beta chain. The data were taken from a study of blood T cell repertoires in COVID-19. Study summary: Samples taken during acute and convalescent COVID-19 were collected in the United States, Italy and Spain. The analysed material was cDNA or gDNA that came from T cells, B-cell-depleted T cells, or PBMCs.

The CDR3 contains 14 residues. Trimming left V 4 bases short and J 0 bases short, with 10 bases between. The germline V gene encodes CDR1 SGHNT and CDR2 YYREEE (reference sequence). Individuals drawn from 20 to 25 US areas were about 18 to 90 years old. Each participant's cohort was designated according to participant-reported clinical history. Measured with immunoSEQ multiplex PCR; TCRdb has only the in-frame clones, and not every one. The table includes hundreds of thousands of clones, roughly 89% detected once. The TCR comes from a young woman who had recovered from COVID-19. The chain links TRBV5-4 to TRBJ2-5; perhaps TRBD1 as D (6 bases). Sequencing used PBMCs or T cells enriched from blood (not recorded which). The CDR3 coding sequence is TGTGCCAGCAGCCCGGGACAATACCAAGAGACCCAGTACTTC. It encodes CASSPGQYQETQYF.